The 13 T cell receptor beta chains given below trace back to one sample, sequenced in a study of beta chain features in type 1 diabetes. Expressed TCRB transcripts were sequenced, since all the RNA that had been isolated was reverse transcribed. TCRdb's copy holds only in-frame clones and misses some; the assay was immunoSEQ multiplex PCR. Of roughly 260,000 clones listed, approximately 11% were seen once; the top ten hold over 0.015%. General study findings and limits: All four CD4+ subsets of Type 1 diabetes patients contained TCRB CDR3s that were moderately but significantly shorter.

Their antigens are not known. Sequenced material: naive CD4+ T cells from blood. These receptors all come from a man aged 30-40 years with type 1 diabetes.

This CDR3 is CASSLGTVKETQYF. The CDR3 region has the DNA TGTGCCAGCAGCTTGGGGACAGTAAAAGAGACCCAGTACTTC. V is TRBV11-1 and J is TRBJ2-5, with 7 nucleotides matching TRBD1. With 3 bases clipped from V and 3 bases from J, the junction kept 4 bases outside the gene matches. The germline gives CDR1 SGHAT, CDR2 FQDESV (reference sequence). There are 14 residues in the CDR3.

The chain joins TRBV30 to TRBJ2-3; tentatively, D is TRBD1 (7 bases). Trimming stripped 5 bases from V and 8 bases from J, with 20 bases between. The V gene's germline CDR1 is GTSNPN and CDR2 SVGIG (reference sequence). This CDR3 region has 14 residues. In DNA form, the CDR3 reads TGTGCCTGGGAGGAGGGGGCGCGGTCGGGTACGCAGTATTTT. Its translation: CAWEEGARSGTQYF.

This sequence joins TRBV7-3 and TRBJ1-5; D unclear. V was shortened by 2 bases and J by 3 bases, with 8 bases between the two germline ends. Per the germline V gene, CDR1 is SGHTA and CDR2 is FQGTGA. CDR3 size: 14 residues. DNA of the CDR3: TGTGCCAGCAGCTTAGCAGGCTTCAATCAGCCCCAGCATTTT. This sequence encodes CASSLAGFNQPQHF.

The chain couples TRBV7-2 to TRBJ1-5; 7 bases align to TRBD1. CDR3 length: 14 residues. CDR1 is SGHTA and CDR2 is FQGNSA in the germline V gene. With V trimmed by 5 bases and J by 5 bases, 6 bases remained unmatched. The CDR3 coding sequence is TGTGCCAGCAGCCTTGACAGGGCCTATCAGCCCCAGCATTTT. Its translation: CASSLDRAYQPQHF.

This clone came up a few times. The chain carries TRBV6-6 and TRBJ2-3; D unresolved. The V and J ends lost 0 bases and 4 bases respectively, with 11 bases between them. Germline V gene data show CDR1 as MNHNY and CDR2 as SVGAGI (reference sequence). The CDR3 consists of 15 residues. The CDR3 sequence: CASSYSGIRSDTQYF. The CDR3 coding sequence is TGTGCCAGCAGTTACTCGGGCATTAGGTCAGATACGCAGTATTTT.

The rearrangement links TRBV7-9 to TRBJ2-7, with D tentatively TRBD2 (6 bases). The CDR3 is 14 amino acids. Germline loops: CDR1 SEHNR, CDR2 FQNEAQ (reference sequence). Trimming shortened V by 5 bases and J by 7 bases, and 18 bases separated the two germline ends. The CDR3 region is CASSKGTLLGEQYF. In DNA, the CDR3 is TGTGCCAGCAGCAAAGGGACTCTTCTGGGGGAGCAGTACTTC.

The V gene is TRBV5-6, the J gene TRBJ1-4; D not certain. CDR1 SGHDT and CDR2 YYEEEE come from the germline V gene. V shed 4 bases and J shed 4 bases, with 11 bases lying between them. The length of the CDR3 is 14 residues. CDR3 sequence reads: CASSMGAGNEKLFF. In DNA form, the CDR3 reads TGTGCCAGCAGCATGGGAGCGGGTAATGAAAAACTGTTTTTT.

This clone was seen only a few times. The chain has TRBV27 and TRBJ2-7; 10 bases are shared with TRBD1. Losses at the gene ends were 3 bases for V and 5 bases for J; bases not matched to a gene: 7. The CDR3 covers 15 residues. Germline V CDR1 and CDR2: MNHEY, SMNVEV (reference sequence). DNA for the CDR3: TGTGCCAGCAGTTTGATTGGGACAGGGGTCCACGAGCAGTACTTC. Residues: CASSLIGTGVHEQYF.

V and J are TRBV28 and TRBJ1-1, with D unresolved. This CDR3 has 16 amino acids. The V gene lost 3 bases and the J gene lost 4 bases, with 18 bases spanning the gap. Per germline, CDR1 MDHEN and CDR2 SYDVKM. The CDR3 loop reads CASSLWGGSQATEAFF. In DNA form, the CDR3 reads TGTGCCAGCAGTTTGTGGGGAGGCTCCCAGGCCACTGAAGCTTTCTTT. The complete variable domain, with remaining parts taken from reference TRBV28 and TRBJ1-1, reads DVKVTQSSRYLVKRTGEKVFLECVQDMDHENMFWYRQDPGLGLRLIYFSYDVKMKEKGDIPEGYSVSREKKERFSLILESASTNQTSMYLCASSLWGGSQATEAFFGQGTRLTVV.

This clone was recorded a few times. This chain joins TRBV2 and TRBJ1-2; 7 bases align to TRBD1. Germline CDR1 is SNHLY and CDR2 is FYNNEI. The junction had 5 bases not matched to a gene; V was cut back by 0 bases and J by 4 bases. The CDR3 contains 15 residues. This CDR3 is CASSEALAGGYGYTF. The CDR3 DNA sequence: TGTGCCAGCAGTGAAGCGTTGGCAGGGGGCTATGGCTACACCTTC.

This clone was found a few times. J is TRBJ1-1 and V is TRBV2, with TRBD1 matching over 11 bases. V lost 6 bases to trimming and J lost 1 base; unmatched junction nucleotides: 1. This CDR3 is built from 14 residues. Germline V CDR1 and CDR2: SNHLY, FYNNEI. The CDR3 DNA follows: TGTGCCAGCAGGGGGACAGGGGGGAACACTGAAGCTTTCTTT. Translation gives CASRGTGGNTEAFF.

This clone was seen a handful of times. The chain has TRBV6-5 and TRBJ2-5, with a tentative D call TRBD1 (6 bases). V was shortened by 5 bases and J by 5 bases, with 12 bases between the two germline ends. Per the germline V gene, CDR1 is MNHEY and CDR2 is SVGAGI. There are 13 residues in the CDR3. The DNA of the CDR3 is TGTGCCAGCAGTAAATACCAGGGGGAGACCCAGTACTTC. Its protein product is CASSKYQGETQYF.

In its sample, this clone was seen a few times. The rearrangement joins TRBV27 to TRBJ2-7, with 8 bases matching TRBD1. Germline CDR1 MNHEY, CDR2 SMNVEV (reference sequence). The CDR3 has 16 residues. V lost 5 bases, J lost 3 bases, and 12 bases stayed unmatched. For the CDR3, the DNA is TGTGCCAGCAGTACCTTGGGGCAGGGGGCTTTCTACGAGCAGTACTTC. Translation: CASSTLGQGAFYEQYF.